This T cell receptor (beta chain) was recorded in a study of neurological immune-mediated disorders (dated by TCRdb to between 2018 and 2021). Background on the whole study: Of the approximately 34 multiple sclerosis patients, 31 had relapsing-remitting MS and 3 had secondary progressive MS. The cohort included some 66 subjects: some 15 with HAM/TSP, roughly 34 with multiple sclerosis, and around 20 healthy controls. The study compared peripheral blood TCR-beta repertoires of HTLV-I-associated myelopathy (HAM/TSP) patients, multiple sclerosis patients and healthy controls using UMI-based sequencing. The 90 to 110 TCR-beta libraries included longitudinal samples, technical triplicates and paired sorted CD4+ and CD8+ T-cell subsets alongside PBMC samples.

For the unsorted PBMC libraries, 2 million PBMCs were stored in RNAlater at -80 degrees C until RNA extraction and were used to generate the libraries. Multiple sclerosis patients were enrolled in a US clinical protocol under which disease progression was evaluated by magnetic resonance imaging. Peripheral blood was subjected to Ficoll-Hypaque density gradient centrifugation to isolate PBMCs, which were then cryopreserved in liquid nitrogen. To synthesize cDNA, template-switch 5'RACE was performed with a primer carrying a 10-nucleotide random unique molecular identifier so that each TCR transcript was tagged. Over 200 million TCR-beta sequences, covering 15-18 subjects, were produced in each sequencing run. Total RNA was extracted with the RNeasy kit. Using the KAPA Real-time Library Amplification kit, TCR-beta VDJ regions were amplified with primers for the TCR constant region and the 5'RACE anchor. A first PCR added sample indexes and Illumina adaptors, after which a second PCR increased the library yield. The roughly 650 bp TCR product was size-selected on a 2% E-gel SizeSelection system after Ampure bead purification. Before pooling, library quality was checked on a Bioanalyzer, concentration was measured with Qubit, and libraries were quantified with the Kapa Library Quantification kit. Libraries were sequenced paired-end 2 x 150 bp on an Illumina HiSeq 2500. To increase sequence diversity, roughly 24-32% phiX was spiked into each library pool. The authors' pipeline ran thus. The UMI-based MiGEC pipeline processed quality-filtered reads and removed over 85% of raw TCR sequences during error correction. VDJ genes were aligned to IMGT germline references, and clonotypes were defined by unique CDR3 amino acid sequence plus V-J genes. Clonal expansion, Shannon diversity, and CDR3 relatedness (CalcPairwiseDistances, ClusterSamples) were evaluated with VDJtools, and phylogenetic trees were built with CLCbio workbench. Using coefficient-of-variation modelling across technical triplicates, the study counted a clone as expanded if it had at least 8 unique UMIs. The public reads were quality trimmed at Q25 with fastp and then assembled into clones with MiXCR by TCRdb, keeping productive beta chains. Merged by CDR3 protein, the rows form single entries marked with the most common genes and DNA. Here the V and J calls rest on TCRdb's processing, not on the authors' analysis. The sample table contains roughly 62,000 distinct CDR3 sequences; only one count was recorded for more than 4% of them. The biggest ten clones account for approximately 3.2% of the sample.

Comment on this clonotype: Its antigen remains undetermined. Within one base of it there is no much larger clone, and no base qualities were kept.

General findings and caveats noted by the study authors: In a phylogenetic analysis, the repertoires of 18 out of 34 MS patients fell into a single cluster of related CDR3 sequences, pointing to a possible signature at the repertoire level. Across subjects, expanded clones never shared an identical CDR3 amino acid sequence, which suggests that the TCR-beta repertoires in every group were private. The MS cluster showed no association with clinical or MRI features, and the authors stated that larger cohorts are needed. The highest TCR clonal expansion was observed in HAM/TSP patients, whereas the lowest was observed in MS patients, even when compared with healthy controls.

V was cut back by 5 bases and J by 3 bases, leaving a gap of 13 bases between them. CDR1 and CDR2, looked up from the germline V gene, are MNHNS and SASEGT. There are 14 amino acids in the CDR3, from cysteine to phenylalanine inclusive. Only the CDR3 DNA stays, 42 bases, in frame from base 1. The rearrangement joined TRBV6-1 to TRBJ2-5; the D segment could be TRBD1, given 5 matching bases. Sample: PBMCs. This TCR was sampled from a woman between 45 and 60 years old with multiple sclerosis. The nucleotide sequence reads TGTGCCAGCAGTAAACACGACAGTAAAGAGACCCAGTACTTC. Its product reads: CASSKHDSKETQYF.